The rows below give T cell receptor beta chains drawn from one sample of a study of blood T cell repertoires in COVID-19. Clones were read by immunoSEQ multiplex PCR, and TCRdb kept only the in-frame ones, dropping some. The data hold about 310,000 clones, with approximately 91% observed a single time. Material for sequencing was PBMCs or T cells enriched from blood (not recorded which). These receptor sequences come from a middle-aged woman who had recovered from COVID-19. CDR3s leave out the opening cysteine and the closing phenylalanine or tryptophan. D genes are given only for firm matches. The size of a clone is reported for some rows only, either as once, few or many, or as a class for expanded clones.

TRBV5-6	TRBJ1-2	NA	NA	ASSSVRQHGYT
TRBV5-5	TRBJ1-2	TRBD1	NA	ASSYDRVEDYGYT
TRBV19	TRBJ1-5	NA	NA	ASSLIGDGGNQPQH
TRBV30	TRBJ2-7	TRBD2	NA	AWSGGTSGGPEPLEQY
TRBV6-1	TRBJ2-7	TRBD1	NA	ASSEGDSRYEQY
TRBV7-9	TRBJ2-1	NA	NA	ASSLSGQQQF
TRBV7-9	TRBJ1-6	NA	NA	ASRQYNSPLH
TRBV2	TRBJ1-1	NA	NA	ASSELTGSFEAF
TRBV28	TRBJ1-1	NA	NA	ASSSSYLEAF
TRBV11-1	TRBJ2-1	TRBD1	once	ASSFPRDRGLDEQF
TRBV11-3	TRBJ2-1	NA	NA	ASSQTFNFRNEQF
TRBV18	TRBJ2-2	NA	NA	ASSPGLQNTGELF
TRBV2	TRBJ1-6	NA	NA	ASSEGPAGYSPLH
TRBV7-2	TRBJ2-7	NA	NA	ASSLGTPSREQY
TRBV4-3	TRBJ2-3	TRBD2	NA	ASSQAAGGSDTQY
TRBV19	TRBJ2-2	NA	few	ASDDREVGELF
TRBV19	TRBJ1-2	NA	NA	ASSISGSGTGYT
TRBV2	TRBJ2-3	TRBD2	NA	ASSVTSGGSYTQY
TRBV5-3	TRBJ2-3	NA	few	ARRSVTSQDTQY
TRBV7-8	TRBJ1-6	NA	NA	ASSSSGTPNSPLH
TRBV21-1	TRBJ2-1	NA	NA	ASSEGLAGVGEQF
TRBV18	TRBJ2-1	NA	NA	ASSLTGEVNEQF
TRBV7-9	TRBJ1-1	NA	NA	ASSLTGNTEAF
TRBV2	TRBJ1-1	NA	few	ASSEEGEATEAF